This T cell receptor (beta chain) was captured by sequencing in a study of glioma-infiltrating T cells. The iRepertoire nested amplicon-rescue multiplex PCR amplified TCR alpha and beta CDR3s from RNA. TCRdb passed the multiplex PCR reads through MiXCR, listing each CDR3 protein once. This sample has around 93,000 distinct CDR3 sequences, with 35% to 45% found just once. In its sample, this clonotype was seen many times. The CDR3 has 15 amino acids. V lost 0 bases, J lost 8 bases, and 8 bases stayed unmatched. Germline CDR1 and CDR2: GTSNPN and SVGIG (reference sequence). V and J are TRBV30 and TRBJ2-1, with 9 bases lining up with TRBD2. This TCR came from a human donor with low-grade glioma or glioblastoma, undergoing nonglioma brain surgery, or in good health (not recorded which). Sequenced material: glioma tissue, nonneoplastic brain tissue, or PBMCs (not recorded which). The CDR3, as DNA: TGTGCCTGGAGTGTCTCTAGCGGGGTTGTAGATGAGCAGTTCTTC. This encodes CAWSVSSGVVDEQFF.